These T cell receptor beta chains were read from a single sample in a study of blood T cell repertoires in COVID-19. Repertoires were generated with immunoSEQ multiplex PCR, while TCRdb's copy carries only in-frame clones and drops some. The sample lists under 200,000 clones; about 80% were seen once. Sequencing input: PBMCs or T cells enriched from blood (not recorded which). The receptors here all came from a man aged 45-60 years who had recovered from COVID-19. CDR3s include the opening cysteine and the closing phenylalanine or tryptophan. D genes are given only for firm matches. Rows may omit the clone size; those that give it use once, few, many or a size class.

clone size,V gene,D gene,J gene,CDR3 protein,CDR3 DNA
-,TRBV3-1/TRBV3-2,-,TRBJ2-2,CASSPPTGELFF,TGTGCCAGCAGCCCTCCCACCGGGGAGCTGTTTTTT
-,TRBV10-1,TRBD1,TRBJ2-7,CASRNFFQGAQNYEQYF,TGCGCCAGCAGGAACTTCTTCCAGGGGGCGCAAAACTACGAGCAGTACTTC
-,TRBV2,-,TRBJ1-5,CASFGGYNQPQHF,TGTGCCAGCTTTGGGGGGTACAATCAGCCCCAGCATTTT
-,TRBV6-1,TRBD2,TRBJ2-4,CASSESGLVIIQYF,TGTGCCAGCAGTGAATCTGGACTAGTTATCATTCAGTACTTC
-,TRBV29-1,-,TRBJ2-3,CSVESGADTQYF,TGCAGCGTTGAATCCGGGGCAGATACGCAGTATTTT
-,TRBV30,-,TRBJ2-1,CAWTGLNEQFF,TGTGCCTGGACTGGCCTCAATGAGCAGTTCTTC
-,TRBV6-5,-,TRBJ2-7,CASSGEVGDEQYF,TGTGCCAGCAGCGGGGAAGTCGGCGACGAGCAGTACTTC
once,TRBV7-9,TRBD2,TRBJ2-3,CASSLGLAGPHTQYF,TGTGCCAGCAGCTTGGGACTAGCGGGACCACATACGCAGTATTTT
-,TRBV5-4,TRBD1,TRBJ2-5,CASSWDSKETQYF,TGTGCCAGCAGCTGGGACAGCAAAGAGACCCAGTACTTC
-,TRBV30,TRBD1,TRBJ1-1,CAGRPGQTLNTEAFF,TGTGCCGGGAGACCGGGACAGACTTTGAACACTGAAGCTTTCTTT
-,TRBV5-1,TRBD2,TRBJ2-5,CASSLVASGKETQYF,TGCGCCAGCAGCTTGGTTGCTAGCGGTAAAGAGACCCAGTACTTC
once,TRBV28,TRBD2,TRBJ2-1,CASIPTSGKTDNEQFF,TGTGCCAGCATCCCGACTAGCGGGAAAACCGACAATGAGCAGTTCTTC
-,TRBV28,TRBD1,TRBJ1-5,CASASGQGVDQPQHF,TGTGCCAGCGCCTCGGGACAGGGAGTCGATCAGCCCCAGCATTTT
-,TRBV21-1,-,TRBJ2-1,CASSKKESSYNEQFF,TGTGCCAGCAGCAAAAAGGAGAGCTCCTACAATGAGCAGTTCTTC
-,TRBV19,TRBD1,TRBJ2-2,CASRPTGANTGELFF,TGTGCCAGTAGGCCGACAGGGGCGAACACCGGGGAGCTGTTTTTT
few,TRBV6-4,TRBD1,TRBJ1-2,CASSEVQGKGYGYTF,TGTGCCAGCAGTGAGGTACAGGGGAAAGGCTATGGCTACACCTTC
-,TRBV4-1,TRBD2,TRBJ2-1,CASQLAGGNEQFF,TGCGCCAGCCAACTAGCGGGAGGCAATGAGCAGTTCTTC
-,TRBV7-2,-,TRBJ1-1,CASSLFGVGGTEAFF,TGTGCCAGCAGCTTATTTGGAGTGGGTGGCACTGAAGCTTTCTTT
few,TRBV2,TRBD1,TRBJ1-1,CASSERGQWNTEAFF,TGTGCCAGCAGTGAGAGGGGGCAATGGAACACTGAAGCTTTCTTT
once,TRBV10-1,-,TRBJ1-1,CASYRVRTEAFF,TGCGCCAGTTACAGGGTAAGGACTGAAGCTTTCTTT
-,TRBV19,TRBD2,TRBJ2-1,CASSGARLAGDGGSYNEQFF,TGTGCCAGTTCCGGCGCCCGGCTAGCGGGAGACGGGGGGTCCTACAATGAGCAGTTCTTC
-,TRBV14,TRBD1,TRBJ2-7,CASSPRTGFSYEQYF,TGTGCCAGCAGCCCTCGGACAGGTTTCTCCTACGAGCAGTACTTC
-,TRBV5-1,-,TRBJ2-7,CASSVVGSGYEQYF,TGCGCCAGCAGCGTGGTCGGTAGCGGCTACGAGCAGTACTTC
-,TRBV19,-,TRBJ2-7,CASSVTYTGEQYF,TGTGCCAGTAGTGTGACCTACACGGGAGAGCAGTACTTC
-,TRBV18,-,TRBJ1-4,CASSPDLAVGKLFF,TGTGCCAGCTCACCCGACCTGGCGGTTGGAAAACTGTTTTTT
-,TRBV2,-,TRBJ1-6,CASTGGGQGHSSPLHF,TGTGCCAGCACCGGGGGGGGGCAGGGACATAGTTCACCCCTCCACTTT
-,TRBV9,-,TRBJ2-7,CASSVGASALGYEQYF,TGTGCCAGCAGCGTTGGGGCCTCCGCGTTGGGCTACGAGCAGTACTTC
-,TRBV28,-,TRBJ2-7,CASRKQGSYEQYF,TGTGCCAGCAGGAAACAGGGTAGCTACGAGCAGTACTTC
-,TRBV28,-,TRBJ2-1,CASSFGRGTEQFF,TGTGCCAGCAGTTTCGGTAGGGGGACTGAGCAGTTCTTC
-,TRBV6-5,-,TRBJ1-6,CASSYTQGFGSPLHF,TGTGCCAGCAGTTACACGCAGGGGTTCGGTTCACCCCTCCACTTT
-,TRBV3-1/TRBV3-2,TRBD1,TRBJ1-4,CASARGLEKLFF,TGTGCCAGTGCCAGGGGGCTTGAAAAACTGTTTTTT
-,TRBV5-1,TRBD1,TRBJ1-6,CASSGRGQGDSPLHF,TGCGCCAGCAGCGGACGAGGACAGGGTGATTCACCCCTCCACTTT
-,TRBV19,-,TRBJ1-5,CHPAGGVHNQPQHF,TGTCACCCTGCCGGCGGGGTCCACAATCAGCCCCAGCATTTT
-,TRBV2,-,TRBJ2-7,CASSDTRRPNEQYF,TGTGCCAGCAGTGATACTAGACGCCCTAACGAGCAGTACTTC
few,TRBV5-6,-,TRBJ1-6,CASSSTGANSPLHF,TGTGCCAGCAGCTCGACGGGAGCAAATTCACCCCTCCACTTT
-,TRBV7-3,TRBD1,TRBJ2-6,CASSTRQGRTGANVLTF,TGTGCCAGCAGCACCCGACAGGGGAGGACTGGGGCCAACGTCCTGACTTTC
-,TRBV2,TRBD1,TRBJ1-1,CATTIRGQGASETEAFF,TGTGCCACCACCATTCGGGGACAGGGGGCTTCTGAGACTGAAGCTTTCTTT
once,TRBV24-1,-,TRBJ2-2,CATSDLGAVHTGELFF,TGTGCCACCAGTGATTTAGGAGCGGTCCACACCGGGGAGCTGTTTTTT
few,TRBV29-1,-,TRBJ2-7,CSGSGQHYEQYF,TGCAGCGGATCCGGACAGCACTACGAGCAGTACTTC
once,TRBV11-1,TRBD1,TRBJ2-7,CASSSPRTGVSYEQYF,TGTGCCAGCAGCTCCCCTCGGACAGGGGTCTCCTACGAGCAGTACTTC
-,TRBV28,TRBD1,TRBJ1-5,CASRLDRGGGQPQHF,TGTGCCAGTAGGTTAGACAGGGGTGGGGGTCAGCCCCAGCATTTT
-,TRBV11-2,-,TRBJ1-2,CASSLGRSGKYGYTF,TGTGCCAGCAGCTTAGGCCGGTCAGGAAAGTATGGCTACACCTTC
-,TRBV5-1,-,TRBJ1-5,CASSFGLGDNQPQHF,TGCGCCAGCAGCTTCGGGTTGGGAGACAATCAGCCCCAGCATTTT
-,TRBV28,TRBD2,TRBJ2-3,CASTLAGVSDTQYF,TGTGCCAGCACCCTAGCGGGAGTATCAGATACGCAGTATTTT
once,TRBV6-4,-,TRBJ2-7,CASTRGFNTYEQYF,TGTGCCAGCACGCGGGGCTTTAACACATACGAGCAGTACTTC
-,TRBV5-4,TRBD2,TRBJ2-3,CASSLGIRGGTDTQYF,TGTGCCAGCAGCTTGGGTATACGGGGGGGCACAGATACGCAGTATTTT
-,TRBV27,TRBD1,TRBJ1-2,CASSLSLGQGAEGYTF,TGTGCCAGCAGTTTATCCCTGGGACAGGGGGCGGAAGGCTACACCTTC
-,TRBV27,-,TRBJ1-6,CASAGENSPLHF,TGTGCCAGCGCAGGGGAGAATTCACCCCTCCACTTT
-,TRBV7-3,-,TRBJ2-7,CASSLDGATRTYEQYF,TGTGCCAGCAGCTTAGATGGGGCAACGAGAACCTACGAGCAGTACTTC